Following are 3 T cell receptor beta chains from one sample sequenced in a study of CD8 T cell repertoires and HIV-1 epitope variants. Here immunoSEQ multiplex PCR was the method, and the copy in TCRdb shows in-frame clones only, minus some. The sample records tens of thousands of clones, roughly 77% being singletons. The sample taken for sequencing was uncultured baseline CD8+ T cells from peripheral blood mononuclear cells (PBMCs). The source is a male donor with HIV.

This chain links TRBV9 with TRBJ1-4, with D unclear. Germline assignment: CDR1 SGDLS and CDR2 YYNGEE. CDR3 size: 15 residues. With 0 bases removed from V and 4 bases from J, the gap between germline ends came to 10 bases. CDR3 sequence reads: CASSVGGQINEKLFF. The CDR3 DNA follows: TGTGCCAGCAGCGTAGGGGGTCAGATTAATGAAAAACTGTTTTTT.

V gene TRBV28 combines with J gene TRBJ2-7; 8 bases align to TRBD1. Per the germline V gene, CDR1 is MDHEN and CDR2 is SYDVKM. With V trimmed by 5 bases and J by 3 bases, 6 bases remained unmatched. The CDR3 spans 14 residues. CDR3 residues: CASSRQGSVYEQYF. As DNA, the CDR3 is TGTGCCAGCAGTAGACAGGGGTCGGTCTACGAGCAGTACTTC.

This chain joins TRBV19 and TRBJ1-4; D remains unclear. Germline V gene lookup returns CDR1 LNHDA and CDR2 SQIVND (reference sequence). This CDR3 spans 14 amino acids. With 2 bases removed from V and 8 bases from J, the gap between germline ends came to 12 bases. CDR3 DNA: TGTGCCAGTAGTATAAGCCGGTTTGAGGAAAAACTGTTTTTT. Its protein product is CASSISRFEEKLFF.